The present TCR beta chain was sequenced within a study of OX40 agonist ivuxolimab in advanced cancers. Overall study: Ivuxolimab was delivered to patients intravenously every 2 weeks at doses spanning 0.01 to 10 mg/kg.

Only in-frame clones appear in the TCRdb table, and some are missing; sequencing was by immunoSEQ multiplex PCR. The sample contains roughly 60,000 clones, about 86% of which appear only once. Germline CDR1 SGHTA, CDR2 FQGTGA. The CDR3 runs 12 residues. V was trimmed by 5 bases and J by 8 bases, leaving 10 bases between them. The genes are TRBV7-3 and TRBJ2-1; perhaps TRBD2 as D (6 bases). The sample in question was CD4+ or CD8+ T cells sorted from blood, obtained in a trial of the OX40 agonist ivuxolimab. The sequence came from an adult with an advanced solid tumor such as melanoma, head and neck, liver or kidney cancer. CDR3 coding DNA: TGTGCCAGCAGCGCTGGACTACATGAGCAGTTCTTC. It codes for CASSAGLHEQFF.